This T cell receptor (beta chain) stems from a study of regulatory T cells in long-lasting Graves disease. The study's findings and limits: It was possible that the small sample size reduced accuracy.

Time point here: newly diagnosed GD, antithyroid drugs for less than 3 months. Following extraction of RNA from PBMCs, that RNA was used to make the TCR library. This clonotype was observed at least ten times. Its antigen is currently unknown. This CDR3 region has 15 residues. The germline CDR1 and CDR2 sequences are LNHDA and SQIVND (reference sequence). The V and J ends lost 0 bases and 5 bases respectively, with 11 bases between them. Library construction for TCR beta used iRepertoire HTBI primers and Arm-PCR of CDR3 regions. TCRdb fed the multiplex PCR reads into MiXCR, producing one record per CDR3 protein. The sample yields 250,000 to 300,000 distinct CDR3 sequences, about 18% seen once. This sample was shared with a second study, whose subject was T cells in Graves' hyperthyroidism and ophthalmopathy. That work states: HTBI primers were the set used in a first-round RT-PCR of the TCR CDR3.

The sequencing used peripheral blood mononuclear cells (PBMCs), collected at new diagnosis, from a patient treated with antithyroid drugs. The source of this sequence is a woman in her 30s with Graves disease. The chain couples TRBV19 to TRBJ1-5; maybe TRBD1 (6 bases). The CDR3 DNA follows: TGTGCCAGTAGTATAGATCGGGGGGCCGATCAGCCCCAGCATTTT. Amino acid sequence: CASSIDRGADQPQHF.